Listed below are T cell receptor beta chains from one sample, sequenced in a study of blood T cell repertoires in COVID-19. Repertoires were generated with immunoSEQ multiplex PCR, while TCRdb's copy carries only in-frame clones and drops some. The sample has approximately 160,000 clones, under 90% seen once; the top ten hold roughly 8.6%. The sequencing input was PBMCs or T cells enriched from blood (not recorded which). The receptors derive from a woman aged 45 to 65 who had recovered from COVID-19. The CDR3 runs from the conserved cysteine through the conserved F or W. A D gene is named only where the DNA matches it firmly. Expanded clones get a size class; other rows say once, few or many, or leave the size out.

TRBJ1-1,TRBV11-2,TRBD1,NA,CASSSRDRGSEAFF,TGTGCCAGCAGCTCGAGGGACAGGGGGTCTGAAGCTTTCTTT
TRBJ1-2,TRBV28,TRBD1,NA,CASSNGQGSSYGYTF,TGTGCCAGCAGTAACGGACAGGGGTCATCCTATGGCTACACCTTC
TRBJ2-1,TRBV14,TRBD1,NA,CASSRLTGGAGDEQFF,TGTGCCAGCAGCCGCTTGACAGGGGGCGCTGGCGATGAGCAGTTCTTC
TRBJ2-2,TRBV9,TRBD1,few,CASSAQVDRVTGELFF,TGTGCCAGCAGCGCCCAGGTAGACAGGGTTACCGGGGAGCTGTTTTTT
TRBJ1-1,TRBV27,NA,NA,CASSRGQTNTEAFF,TGTGCCAGCAGTCGTGGACAGACGAACACTGAAGCTTTCTTT
TRBJ1-5,TRBV7-3,NA,NA,CASSQGVGQPQHF,TGTGCCAGCAGCCAAGGGGTTGGTCAGCCCCAGCATTTT
TRBJ1-2,TRBV18,TRBD1,NA,CASSPLQGALDLPGYTF,TGTGCCAGCTCACCACTCCAGGGGGCGCTGGACCTTCCTGGCTACACCTTC
TRBJ2-3,TRBV24-1,NA,NA,CATSETSSTDTQYF,TGTGCCACCAGTGAGACAAGCAGCACAGATACGCAGTATTTT
TRBJ2-3,TRBV9,NA,NA,CASSVPGGADTQYF,TGTGCCAGCAGCGTTCCGGGGGGCGCAGATACGCAGTATTTT
TRBJ2-7,TRBV19,NA,NA,CASSMALGYEQYF,TGTGCCAGTAGTATGGCCCTAGGCTACGAGCAGTACTTC
TRBJ1-5,TRBV28,NA,NA,CASSSGGSNQPQHF,TGTGCCAGCAGTTCTGGGGGGAGCAATCAGCCCCAGCATTTT
TRBJ1-1,TRBV6-5,TRBD1,NA,CASKPGGWGTEAFF,TGTGCCAGCAAGCCAGGGGGCTGGGGGACTGAAGCTTTCTTT
TRBJ2-7,TRBV7-2,TRBD1,NA,CASSLSRDRVDEQYF,TGTGCCAGCAGCTTATCCCGGGACAGGGTGGACGAGCAGTACTTC
TRBJ1-2,TRBV27,TRBD1,NA,CASTPAGTGVGGGYTF,TGTGCCAGCACCCCGGCCGGGACAGGGGTAGGAGGTGGCTACACCTTC
TRBJ2-2,TRBV3-1/TRBV3-2,TRBD2,NA,CASSQVAGATGELFF,TGTGCCAGCAGCCAAGTCGCGGGAGCAACCGGGGAGCTGTTTTTT
TRBJ2-7,TRBV28,TRBD1,few,CASSRFRDRGDEQYF,TGTGCCAGCAGTCGATTCCGGGACAGGGGTGACGAGCAGTACTTC
TRBJ1-1,TRBV5-4,NA,once,CASSLEQDTEAFF,TGTGCCAGCAGCTTGGAGCAGGACACTGAAGCTTTCTTT
TRBJ2-2,TRBV6-2/TRBV6-3,TRBD2,NA,CASSTTSGEAGELFF,TGTGCCAGCAGTACGACTAGCGGGGAGGCCGGGGAGCTGTTTTTT
TRBJ1-2,TRBV28,TRBD1,NA,CASSQDRGARANYGYTF,TGTGCCAGCAGTCAGGACAGGGGGGCTAGAGCTAACTATGGCTACACCTTC
TRBJ1-2,TRBV6-1,TRBD1,few,CASSERRGTGVSYGYTF,TGTGCCAGCAGTGAACGCCGTGGGACAGGGGTCTCCTATGGCTACACCTTC
TRBJ1-3,TRBV7-2,NA,few,CASTRLSTSGNTIYF,TGTGCCAGCACCCGCCTCAGTACCTCTGGAAACACCATATATTTT
TRBJ1-2,TRBV7-9,TRBD1,few,CASSLAGTGAYGYTF,TGTGCCAGCAGCTTAGCCGGGACAGGGGCATATGGCTACACCTTC
TRBJ2-1,TRBV2,TRBD2,NA,CASRASGRSSYNEQFF,TGTGCCAGCAGAGCTAGCGGGAGGAGCTCCTACAATGAGCAGTTCTTC